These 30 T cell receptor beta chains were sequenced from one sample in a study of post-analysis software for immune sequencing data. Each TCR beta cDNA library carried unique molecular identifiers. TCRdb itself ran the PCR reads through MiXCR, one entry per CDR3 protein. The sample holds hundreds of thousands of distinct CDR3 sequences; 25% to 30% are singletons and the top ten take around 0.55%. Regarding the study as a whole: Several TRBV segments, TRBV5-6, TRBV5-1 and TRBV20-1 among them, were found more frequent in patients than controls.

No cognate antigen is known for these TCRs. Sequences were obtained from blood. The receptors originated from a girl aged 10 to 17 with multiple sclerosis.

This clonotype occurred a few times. CDR3 bases: TGCGCCAGCAGCGGGGGTCGAGGACGCCCTGGAGTTTCACCCCTCCACTTT. It yields the protein CASSGGRGRPGVSPLHF. J is TRBJ1-6 and V is TRBV5-1; D is perhaps TRBD1 (5 bases). Trimming stripped 4 bases from V and 9 bases from J, with 23 bases between. The CDR3 length is 17 residues. The germline V gene has CDR1 SGHRS and CDR2 YFSETQ.

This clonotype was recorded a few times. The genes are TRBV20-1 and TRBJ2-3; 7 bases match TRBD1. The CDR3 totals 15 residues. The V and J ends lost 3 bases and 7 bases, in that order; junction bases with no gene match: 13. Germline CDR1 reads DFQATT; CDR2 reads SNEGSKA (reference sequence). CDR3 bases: TGCAGTGCTAGGGTCCGGCGCAGGGGGTGGCATACGCAGTATTTT. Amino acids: CSARVRRRGWHTQYF.

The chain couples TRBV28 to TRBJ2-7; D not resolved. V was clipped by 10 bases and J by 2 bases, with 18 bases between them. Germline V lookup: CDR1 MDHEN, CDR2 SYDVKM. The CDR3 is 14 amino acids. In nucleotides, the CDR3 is TGTGCCACCGTCGTCCCGCACGGAACCTACGAGCAGTACTTC. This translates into CATVVPHGTYEQYF.

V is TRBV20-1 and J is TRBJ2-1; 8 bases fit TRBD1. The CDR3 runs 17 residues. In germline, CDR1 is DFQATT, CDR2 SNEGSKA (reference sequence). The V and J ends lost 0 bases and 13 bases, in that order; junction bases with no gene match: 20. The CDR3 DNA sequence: TGCAGTGCTAGAGACGCTGAGGGCAGGGGGCTTTCGGAGACCCAGTTCTTC. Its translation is CSARDAEGRGLSETQFF.

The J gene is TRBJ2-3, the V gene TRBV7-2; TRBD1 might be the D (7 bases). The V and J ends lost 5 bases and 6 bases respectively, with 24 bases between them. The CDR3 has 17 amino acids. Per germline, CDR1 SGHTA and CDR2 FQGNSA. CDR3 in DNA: TGTGCCAGCAGCCGACGACATACTAGCAGGGGGTCGGATACGCAGTATTTT. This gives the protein CASSRRHTSRGSDTQYF.

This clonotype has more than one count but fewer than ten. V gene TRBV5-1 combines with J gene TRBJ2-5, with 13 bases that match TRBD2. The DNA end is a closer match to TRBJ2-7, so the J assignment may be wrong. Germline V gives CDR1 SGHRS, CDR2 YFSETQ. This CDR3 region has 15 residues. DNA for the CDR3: TGCGCCAGCAGCTGGACTAGCGGGAGTCTTAACGAGCAGTACTTC. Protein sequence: CASSWTSGSLNEQYF.

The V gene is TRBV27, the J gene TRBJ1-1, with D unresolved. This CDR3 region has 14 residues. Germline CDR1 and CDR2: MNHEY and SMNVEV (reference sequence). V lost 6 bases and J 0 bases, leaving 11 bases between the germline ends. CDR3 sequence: CASRAKPMNTEAFF. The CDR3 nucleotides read TGTGCCAGCAGGGCAAAACCGATGAACACTGAAGCTTTCTTT.

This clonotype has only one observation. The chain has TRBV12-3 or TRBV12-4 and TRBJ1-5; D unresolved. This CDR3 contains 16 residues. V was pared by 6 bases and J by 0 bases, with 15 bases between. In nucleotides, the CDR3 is TGTGCCAGCAGCCTTGGACGGAGCAATAGCAATCAGCCCCAGCATTTT. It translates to CASSLGRSNSNQPQHF.

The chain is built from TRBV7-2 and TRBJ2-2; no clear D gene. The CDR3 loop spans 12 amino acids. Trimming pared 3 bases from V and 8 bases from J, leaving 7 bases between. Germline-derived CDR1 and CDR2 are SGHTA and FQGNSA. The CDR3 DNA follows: TGTGCCAGCAGCTTTAGCTTGGGGGAGCTGTTTTTT. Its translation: CASSFSLGELFF. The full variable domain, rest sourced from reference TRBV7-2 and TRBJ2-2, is GAGVSQSPSNKVTEKGKDVELRCDPISGHTALYWYRQSLGQGLEFLIYFQGNSAPDKSGLPSDRFSAERTGGSVSTLTIQRTQQEDSAVYLCASSFSLGELFFGEGSRLTVL.

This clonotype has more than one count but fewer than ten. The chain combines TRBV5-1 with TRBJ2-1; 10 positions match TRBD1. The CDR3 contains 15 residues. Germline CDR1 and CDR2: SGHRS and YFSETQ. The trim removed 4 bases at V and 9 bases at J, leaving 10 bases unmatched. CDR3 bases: TGCGCCAGCAGCGCTCCGGGACAGGGGTCTTCTGAGCAGTTCTTC. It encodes CASSAPGQGSSEQFF.

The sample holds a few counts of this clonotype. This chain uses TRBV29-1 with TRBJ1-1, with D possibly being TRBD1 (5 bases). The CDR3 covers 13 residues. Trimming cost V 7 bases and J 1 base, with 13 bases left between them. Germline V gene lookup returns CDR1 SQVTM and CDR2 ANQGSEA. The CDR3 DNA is TGCAGCGGGGACCAGTCGGCGAACACTGAAGCTTTCTTT. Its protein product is CSGDQSANTEAFF. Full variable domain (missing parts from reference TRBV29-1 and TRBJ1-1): SAVISQKPSRDICQRGTSLTIQCQVDSQVTMMFWYRQQPGQSLTLIATANQGSEATYESGFVIDKFPISRPNLTFSTLTVSNMSPEDSSIYLCSGDQSANTEAFFGQGTRLTVV.

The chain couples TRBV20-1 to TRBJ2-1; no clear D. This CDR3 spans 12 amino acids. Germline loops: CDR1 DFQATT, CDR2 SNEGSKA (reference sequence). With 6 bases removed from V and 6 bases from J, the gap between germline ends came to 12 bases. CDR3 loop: CSAPRTGNEQFF. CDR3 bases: TGCAGTGCACCGCGAACGGGCAATGAGCAGTTCTTC.

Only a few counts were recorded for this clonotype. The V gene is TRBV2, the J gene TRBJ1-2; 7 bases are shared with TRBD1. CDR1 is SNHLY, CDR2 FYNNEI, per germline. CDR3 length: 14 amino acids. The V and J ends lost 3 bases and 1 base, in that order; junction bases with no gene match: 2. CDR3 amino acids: CASSDRGINYGYTF. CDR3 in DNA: TGTGCCAGCAGTGACAGGGGGATTAACTATGGCTACACCTTC.

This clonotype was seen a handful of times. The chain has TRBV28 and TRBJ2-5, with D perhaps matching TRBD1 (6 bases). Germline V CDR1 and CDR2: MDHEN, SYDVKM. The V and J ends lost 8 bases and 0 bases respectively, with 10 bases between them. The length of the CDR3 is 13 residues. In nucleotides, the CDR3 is TGTGCCAGCGGGGACATTAACCAAGAGACCCAGTACTTC. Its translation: CASGDINQETQYF.

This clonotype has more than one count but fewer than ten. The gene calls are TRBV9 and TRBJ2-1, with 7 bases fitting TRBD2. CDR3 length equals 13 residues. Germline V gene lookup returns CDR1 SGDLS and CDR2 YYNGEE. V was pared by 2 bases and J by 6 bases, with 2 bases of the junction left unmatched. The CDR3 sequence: CASSVGGSNEQFF. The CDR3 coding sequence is TGTGCCAGCAGCGTCGGGGGGAGCAATGAGCAGTTCTTC. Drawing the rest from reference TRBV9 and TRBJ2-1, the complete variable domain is DSGVTQTPKHLITATGQRVTLRCSPRSGDLSVYWYQQSLDQGLQFLIQYYNGEERAKGNILERFSAQQFPDLHSELNLSSLELGDSALYFCASSVGGSNEQFFGPGTRLTVL.

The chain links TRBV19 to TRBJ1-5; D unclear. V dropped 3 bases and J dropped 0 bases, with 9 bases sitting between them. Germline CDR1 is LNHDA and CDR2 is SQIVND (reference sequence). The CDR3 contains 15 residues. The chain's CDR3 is CASSIPPHSNQPQHF. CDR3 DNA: TGTGCCAGTAGTATCCCACCCCATAGCAATCAGCCCCAGCATTTT.

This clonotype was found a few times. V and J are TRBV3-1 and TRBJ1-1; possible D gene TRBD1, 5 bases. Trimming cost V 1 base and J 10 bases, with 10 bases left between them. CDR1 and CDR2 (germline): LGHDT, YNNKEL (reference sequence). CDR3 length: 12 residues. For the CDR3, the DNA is TGTGCCAGCAGCCAAGCAGGGCGGCGAGCTTTCTTT. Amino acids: CASSQAGRRAFF.

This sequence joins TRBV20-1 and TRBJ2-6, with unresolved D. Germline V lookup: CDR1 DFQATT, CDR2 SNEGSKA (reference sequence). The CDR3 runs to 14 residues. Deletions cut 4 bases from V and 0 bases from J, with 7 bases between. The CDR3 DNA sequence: TGCAGTGCTACCAGTTCCTCTGGGGCCAACGTCCTGACTTTC. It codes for CSATSSSGANVLTF.

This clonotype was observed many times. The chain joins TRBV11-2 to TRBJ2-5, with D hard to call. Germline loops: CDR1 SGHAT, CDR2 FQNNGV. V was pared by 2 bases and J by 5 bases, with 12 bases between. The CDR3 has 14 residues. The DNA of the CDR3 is TGTGCCAGCAGCTTAAATCCCACTATCGAGACCCAGTACTTC. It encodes CASSLNPTIETQYF.

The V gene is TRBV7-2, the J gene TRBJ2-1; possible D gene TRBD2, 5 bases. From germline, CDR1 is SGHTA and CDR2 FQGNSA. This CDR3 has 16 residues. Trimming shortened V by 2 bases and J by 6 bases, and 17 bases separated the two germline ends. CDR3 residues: CASSLHLTGNCNEQFF. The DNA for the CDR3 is TGTGCCAGCAGCTTACATCTAACGGGAAACTGCAATGAGCAGTTCTTC.

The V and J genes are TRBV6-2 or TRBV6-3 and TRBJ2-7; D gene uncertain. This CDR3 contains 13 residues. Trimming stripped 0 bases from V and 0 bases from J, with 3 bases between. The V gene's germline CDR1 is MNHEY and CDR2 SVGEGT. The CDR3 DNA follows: TGTGCCAGCAGTTACTCCCTCTCCTACGAGCAGTACTTC. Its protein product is CASSYSLSYEQYF.

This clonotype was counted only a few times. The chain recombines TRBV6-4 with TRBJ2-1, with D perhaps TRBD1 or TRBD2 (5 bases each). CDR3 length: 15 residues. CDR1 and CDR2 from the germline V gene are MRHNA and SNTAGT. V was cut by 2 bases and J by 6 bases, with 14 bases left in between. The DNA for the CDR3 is TGTGCCAGCAGTGACGCCCCAGGGACGCTCAATGAGCAGTTCTTC. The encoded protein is CASSDAPGTLNEQFF.

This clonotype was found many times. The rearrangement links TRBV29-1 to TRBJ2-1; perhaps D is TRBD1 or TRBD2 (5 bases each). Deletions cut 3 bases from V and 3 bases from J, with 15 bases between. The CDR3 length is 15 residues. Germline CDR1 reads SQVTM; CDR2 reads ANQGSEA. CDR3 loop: CSVDPKRGHYNEQFF. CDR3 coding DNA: TGCAGCGTTGACCCCAAACGGGGCCACTACAATGAGCAGTTCTTC.

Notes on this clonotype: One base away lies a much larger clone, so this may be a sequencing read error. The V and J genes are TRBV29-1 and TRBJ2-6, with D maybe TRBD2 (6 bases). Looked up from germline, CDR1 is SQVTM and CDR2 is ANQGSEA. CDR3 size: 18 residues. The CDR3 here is CGVEIWRDDSSGANVLTF. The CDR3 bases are TGCGGCGTTGAAATCTGGAGGGACGATAGCTCTGGGGCCAACGTCCTGACTTTC.

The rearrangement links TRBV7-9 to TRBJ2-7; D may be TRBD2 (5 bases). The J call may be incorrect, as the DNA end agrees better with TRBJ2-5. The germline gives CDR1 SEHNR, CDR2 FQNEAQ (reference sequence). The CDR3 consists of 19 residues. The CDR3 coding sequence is TGTGCCAGCAGCTTATCCGTCTTTGTTGCTAGCTCAAAAGCGGAGACCCAGTACTTC. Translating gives CASSLSVFVASSKAETQYF.

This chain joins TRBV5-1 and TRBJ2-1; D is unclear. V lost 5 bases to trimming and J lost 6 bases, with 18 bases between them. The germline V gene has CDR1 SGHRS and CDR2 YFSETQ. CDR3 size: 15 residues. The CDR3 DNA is TGCGCCAGCAGTATTAACCCTTCATCTCCCAATGAGCAGTTCTTC. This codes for CASSINPSSPNEQFF.

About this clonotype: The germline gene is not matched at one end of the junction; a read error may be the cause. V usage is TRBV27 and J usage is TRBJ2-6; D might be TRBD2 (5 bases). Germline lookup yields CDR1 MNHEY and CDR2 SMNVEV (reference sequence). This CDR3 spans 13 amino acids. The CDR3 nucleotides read TGTGCCAGCAGTTTTGTGAGGGCCAACGTCCGGACTTTC. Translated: CASSFVRANVRTF.

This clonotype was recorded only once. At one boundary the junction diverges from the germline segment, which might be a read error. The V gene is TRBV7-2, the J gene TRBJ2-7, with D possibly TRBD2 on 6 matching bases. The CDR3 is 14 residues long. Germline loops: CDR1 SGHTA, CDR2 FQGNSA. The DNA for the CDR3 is TGTGCCAGCAGCTCGCGGGGCTGGACCTACGGGCAGTACTTC. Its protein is CASSSRGWTYGQYF.

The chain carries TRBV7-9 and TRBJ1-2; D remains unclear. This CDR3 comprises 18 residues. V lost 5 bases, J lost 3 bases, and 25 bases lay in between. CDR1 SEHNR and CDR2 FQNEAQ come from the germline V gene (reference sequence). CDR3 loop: CASSPNGELGWRDYGYTF. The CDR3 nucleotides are TGTGCCAGCAGCCCTAATGGCGAATTGGGCTGGAGGGACTATGGCTACACCTTC.

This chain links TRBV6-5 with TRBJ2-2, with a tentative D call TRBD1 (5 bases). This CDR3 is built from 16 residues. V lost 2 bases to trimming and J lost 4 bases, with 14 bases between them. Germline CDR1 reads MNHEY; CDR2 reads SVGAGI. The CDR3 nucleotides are TGTGCCAGCAGTTACCGACAGATCGGGCCCACCGGGGAGCTGTTTTTT. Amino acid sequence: CASSYRQIGPTGELFF.